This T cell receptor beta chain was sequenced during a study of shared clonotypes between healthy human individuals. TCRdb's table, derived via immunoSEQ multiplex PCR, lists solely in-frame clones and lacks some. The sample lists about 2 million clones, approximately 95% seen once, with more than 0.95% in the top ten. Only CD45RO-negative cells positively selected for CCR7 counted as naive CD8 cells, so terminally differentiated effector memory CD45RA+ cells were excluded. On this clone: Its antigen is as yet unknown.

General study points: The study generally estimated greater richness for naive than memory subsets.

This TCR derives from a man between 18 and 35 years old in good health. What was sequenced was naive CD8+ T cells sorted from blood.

CDR3 region: CASAPLAGNEQFF. In DNA, the CDR3 is TGTGCCAGCGCACCACTAGCGGGGAATGAGCAGTTCTTC. V is TRBV6-5 and J is TRBJ2-1; 10 nucleotides align to TRBD2. With V trimmed by 8 bases and J by 7 bases, 5 bases remained unmatched. The V gene's germline CDR1 is MNHEY and CDR2 SVGAGI. CDR3 length: 13 amino acids.